This T cell receptor (beta chain) was sequenced in a study of T-cell memory formation after mild COVID-19. Worth noting for this clonotype: An end of the junction differs from the germline gene, which may be a read error.

TCRdb re-analysed the 5' RACE reads in MiXCR, keeping a single row per CDR3 protein. The sample records 250,000 to 350,000 distinct CDR3 sequences, over 11% being singletons. The germline V gene has CDR1 SGHTA and CDR2 FQGNSA. The CDR3 consists of 14 residues. Sample: PBMCs or a T cell subset sorted from them (not recorded which). V is TRBV7-2 and J is TRBJ1-5; tentative D call: TRBD1 (5 bases). This TCR derives from a man aged 18 to 30 who had mild COVID-19 (a few samples of this study predate the infection). Cell type and time point are not known. This CDR3 reads CASGFGAINQPQHF. For the CDR3, the DNA is TGTGCCAGCGGCTTCGGGGCTATAAATCAGCCCCAGCATTTT. The full variable domain, its missing parts supplied by reference TRBV7-2 and TRBJ1-5, is GAGVSQSPSNKVTEKGKDVELRCDPISGHTALYWYRQSLGQGLEFLIYFQGNSAPDKSGLPSDRFSAERTGGSVSTLTIQRTQQEDSAVYLCASGFGAINQPQHFGDGTRLSIL.